Following are 25 T cell receptor beta chains from one sample sequenced in a study of blood T cell repertoires in COVID-19. Here immunoSEQ multiplex PCR was the method, and the copy in TCRdb shows in-frame clones only, minus some. This table holds some 50,000 clones, about 85% found once. The sample consisted of peripheral blood. These receptor sequences come from a human donor in a cohort sampled during active COVID-19.

The rearrangement uses TRBV7-9 and TRBJ1-2; 7 bases line up with TRBD1. CDR3 length: 13 residues. Unmatched junction bases numbered 2, after V lost 5 bases and J lost 2 bases. CDR1 and CDR2 from the germline V gene are SEHNR and FQNEAQ (reference sequence). The CDR3 region has the DNA TGTGCCAGCAGCGTGACAGGGAACTATGGCTACACCTTC. It translates to CASSVTGNYGYTF.

The CDR3 loop is CASSYGEISNQPQHF. The CDR3 DNA reads TGTGCCAGCAGTTACGGGGAGATTAGCAATCAGCCCCAGCATTTT. V is TRBV6-6 and J is TRBJ1-5; no definite D call. Looked up from germline, CDR1 is MNHNY and CDR2 is SVGAGI (reference sequence). The CDR3 is 15 amino acids. V lost 2 bases and J lost 0, with 8 bases in between.

This clone was seen a handful of times. This chain connects TRBV9 to TRBJ2-5; D might be TRBD2 (6 bases). This CDR3 has 13 residues. The V end lost 4 bases, the J end lost 5 bases, and 12 bases lay between the germline ends. Looked up from germline, CDR1 is SGDLS and CDR2 is YYNGEE. CDR3 nucleotide sequence: TGTGCCAGCAGCCCCCCGGGGACTGAGACCCAGTACTTC. Translating it yields CASSPPGTETQYF.

There are a few counts of this clone. The V call is TRBV7-9, the J call TRBJ1-5; D may be TRBD1 (6 bases). There are 13 residues in the CDR3. V lost 8 bases and J lost 1, with 9 bases in between. The germline V gene encodes CDR1 SEHNR and CDR2 FQNEAQ (reference sequence). CDR3 in DNA: TGTGCCAGCGCCACAGGGAGCAATCAGCCCCAGCATTTT. Translated, it gives CASATGSNQPQHF.

J is TRBJ1-6 and V is TRBV3-1 (or the pseudogene TRBV3-2); TRBD1 agrees at 10 bases. This CDR3 has 14 amino acids. Trimming took 6 bases from V and 14 from J; bases not matched to a gene: 10. Germline V gives CDR1 LGHDT, CDR2 YNNKEL (reference sequence). CDR3: CASSPGTGERALHF. The CDR3 DNA reads as TGTGCCAGCAGTCCCGGGACAGGGGAACGGGCCCTCCACTTT.

The chain carries TRBV7-9 and TRBJ1-6; possible D gene TRBD1, 6 bases. The V gene lost 4 bases and the J gene lost 6 bases, with 16 bases spanning the gap. The CDR3 runs 16 residues. Germline CDR1 and CDR2: SEHNR and FQNEAQ (reference sequence). The CDR3 is CASSSRDTHLNSPLHF. CDR3 bases: TGTGCCAGCAGCTCTAGGGACACCCACCTTAATTCACCCCTCCACTTT.

This clone was detected a few times. This chain connects TRBV5-4 to TRBJ2-7, with TRBD2 as a possible D gene (5 bases). This CDR3 contains 15 residues. The germline V gene encodes CDR1 SGHNT and CDR2 YYREEE (reference sequence). Trimming shortened V by 4 bases and J by 2 bases, and 16 bases separated the two germline ends. The CDR3 region is CASSPAGASPYEQYF. As DNA, the CDR3 is TGTGCCAGCAGCCCGGCGGGCGCCAGCCCCTACGAGCAGTACTTC.

This rearrangement joins TRBV7-8 to TRBJ2-7; D uncertain. The CDR3 is 16 residues long. In germline, CDR1 is SGHVS, CDR2 FQNEAQ. Trimming removed 5 bases from V and 0 bases from J, with 17 bases in between. CDR3 region: CASSLTSEVVSYEQYF. CDR3 DNA sequence: TGTGCCAGCAGCCTTACCTCCGAGGTGGTCTCCTACGAGCAGTACTTC. Filled out from reference TRBV7-8 and TRBJ2-7, the complete variable domain reads GAGVSQSPRYKVAKRGQDVALRCDPISGHVSLFWYQQALGQGPEFLTYFQNEAQLDKSGLPSDRFFAERPEGSVSTLKIQRTQQEDSAVYLCASSLTSEVVSYEQYFGPGTRLTVT.

This clone was detected only once. CDR3: CASSPGQLNTGELFF. The CDR3 DNA is TGTGCCAGCAGTCCGGGACAGCTCAACACCGGGGAGCTGTTTTTT. This chain links TRBV28 with TRBJ2-2; 7 bases map to TRBD1. V dropped 5 bases and J dropped 2; count of bases not matched to a gene: 5. Germline CDR1 is MDHEN and CDR2 is SYDVKM. The CDR3 is made up of 15 amino acids. The entire variable domain, with the rest obtained from reference TRBV28 and TRBJ2-2, is as follows: DVKVTQSSRYLVKRTGEKVFLECVQDMDHENMFWYRQDPGLGLRLIYFSYDVKMKEKGDIPEGYSVSREKKERFSLILESASTNQTSMYLCASSPGQLNTGELFFGEGSRLTVL.

V gene TRBV4-1 combines with J gene TRBJ1-2; the match to TRBD1 covers 10 bases. Trimming took 2 bases from V and 5 from J; bases not matched to a gene: 2. Per germline, CDR1 MGHRA and CDR2 YSYEKL. CDR3 length: 14 residues. The CDR3 DNA reads TGCGCCAGCAGCCAAACGGACAGGGGGTATGGCTACACCTTC. Its translation is CASSQTDRGYGYTF.

The rearrangement joins TRBV28 to TRBJ1-5, with D unresolved. The CDR3 sequence is 14 residues long. CDR1 is MDHEN and CDR2 is SYDVKM in the germline V gene. Trimming removed 6 bases at V and 0 bases at J, with 9 bases between. The CDR3 DNA follows: TGTGCCAGCAGCCCTGTTAATAGCAATCAGCCCCAGCATTTT. Protein sequence: CASSPVNSNQPQHF.

This chain links TRBV6-2 or TRBV6-3 with TRBJ2-7; TRBD1 is a possible D gene (7 bases). V lost 0 bases and J lost 5, with 17 bases in between. The CDR3 has 16 amino acids. Germline-derived CDR1 and CDR2 are MNHEY and SVGEGT. CDR3 DNA: TGTGCCAGCAGTTACTCGATCGCCAGGGGGGTGGACGAGCAGTACTTC. Translated: CASSYSIARGVDEQYF.

V is TRBV11-2 and J is TRBJ2-5, with D tentatively TRBD1 (6 bases). V gave up 5 bases and J gave up 2 bases, with 12 bases separating them. CDR3 size: 14 residues. Per germline, CDR1 SGHAT and CDR2 FQNNGV. The CDR3, as DNA: TGTGCCAGCAGCCCCTGGACAGTACAAGAGACCCAGTACTTC. Its protein is CASSPWTVQETQYF.

The chain employs TRBV9 and TRBJ2-7; 8 bases agree with TRBD2. Germline V gene sequence: CDR1 SGDLS, CDR2 YYNGEE. The V segment lost 4 bases and the J segment 4 bases; nucleotides outside the gene matches: 7. There are 14 residues in the CDR3. This CDR3 is CASSPQSGSYEQYF. As DNA, the CDR3 is TGTGCCAGCAGCCCTCAAAGCGGGAGTTACGAGCAGTACTTC.

The V call is TRBV5-1, the J call TRBJ2-3; weak D call: TRBD2 (5 bases). V dropped 5 bases and J dropped 2 bases, with 12 bases sitting between them. The V gene's germline CDR1 is SGHRS and CDR2 YFSETQ. This CDR3 has 14 amino acids. CDR3 bases: TGCGCCAGCAGGGAAGCGGACTCCACAGATACGCAGTATTTT. As protein: CASREADSTDTQYF. Filled out from reference TRBV5-1 and TRBJ2-3, the complete variable domain reads KAGVTQTPRYLIKTRGQQVTLSCSPISGHRSVSWYQQTPGQGLQFLFEYFSETQRNKGNFPGRFSGRQFSNSRSEMNVSTLELGDSALYLCASREADSTDTQYFGPGTRLTVL.

The CDR3 sequence is CASSLGPGAVGELFF. The CDR3 DNA follows: TGTGCCAGCAGCTTAGGTCCGGGAGCGGTCGGGGAGCTGTTTTTT. This chain joins TRBV7-3 and TRBJ2-2; D may be TRBD2 (6 bases). The germline gives CDR1 SGHTA, CDR2 FQGTGA. The CDR3 runs 15 residues. Trimming cost V 2 bases and J 7 bases, with 14 bases left between them.

This chain joins TRBV5-1 and TRBJ2-7; TRBD2 might be the D (5 bases). Germline CDR1 and CDR2: SGHRS and YFSETQ. The CDR3 is made up of 15 amino acids. V was pared by 5 bases and J by 3 bases, with 18 bases between. CDR3 sequence reads: CASRPERVANYEQYF. In DNA form, the CDR3 reads TGCGCCAGCAGACCCGAGAGGGTGGCAAACTACGAGCAGTACTTC.

The chain carries TRBV9 and TRBJ1-2; 10 bases are a match to TRBD1. This CDR3 spans 17 amino acids. V shed 4 bases and J 4 bases; nucleotides not matched to a gene: 13. Germline lookup yields CDR1 SGDLS and CDR2 YYNGEE. This CDR3 is CASSPRGDRGDRYGYTF. In DNA form, the CDR3 reads TGTGCCAGCAGCCCCCGGGGGGACAGGGGCGATCGCTATGGCTACACCTTC.

The rearrangement links TRBV5-1 to TRBJ2-1; perhaps TRBD2 as D (5 bases). V lost 0 bases and J lost 4, with 8 bases in between. Germline CDR1 and CDR2: SGHRS and YFSETQ. The CDR3 runs to 14 residues. This chain's CDR3 is CASSLGADYNEQFF. In nucleotides, the CDR3 is TGCGCCAGCAGCTTGGGAGCGGATTACAATGAGCAGTTCTTC. Complete variable domain (other parts from reference TRBV5-1 and TRBJ2-1): KAGVTQTPRYLIKTRGQQVTLSCSPISGHRSVSWYQQTPGQGLQFLFEYFSETQRNKGNFPGRFSGRQFSNSRSEMNVSTLELGDSALYLCASSLGADYNEQFFGPGTRLTVL.

The rearrangement links TRBV7-6 to TRBJ2-3; a weak D match, TRBD1 (6 bases). The V end was cut by 2 bases, the J end by 1 base, with 16 bases between. The CDR3 length is 17 residues. Germline V gene sequence: CDR1 SGHVS, CDR2 FNYEAQ. The CDR3, as DNA: TGTGCCAGCAGCTTAAAGTTCTGGGACACGGGCACAGATACGCAGTATTTT. This encodes CASSLKFWDTGTDTQYF.

The J gene is TRBJ2-7, the V gene TRBV9; possible D gene TRBD1, 6 bases. CDR3 length equals 15 residues. The germline V gene has CDR1 SGDLS and CDR2 YYNGEE. V dropped 4 bases and J dropped 3 bases, with 17 bases sitting between them. CDR3 amino acids: CASSLRDTFNYEQYF. DNA for the CDR3: TGTGCCAGCAGCCTCCGGGACACCTTCAACTACGAGCAGTACTTC.

The rearrangement uses TRBV5-8 and TRBJ2-3; D gene ambiguous. Germline CDR1 and CDR2: SGHTS and YDEGEE. V was clipped by 5 bases and J by 2 bases, with 9 bases between them. The CDR3 covers 13 residues. The CDR3: CASSTQATDTQYF. CDR3 coding DNA: TGTGCCAGCAGTACGCAAGCCACAGATACGCAGTATTTT.

The chain joins TRBV5-5 to TRBJ1-1, with 8 bases matching TRBD1. Germline-derived CDR1 and CDR2 are SGHKS and YYEKEE (reference sequence). CDR3 length: 14 amino acids. The ends lost 4 bases at V and 1 base at J; junction bases unmatched: 3. The CDR3 here is CASSAGTGNTEAFF. The CDR3 DNA reads TGTGCCAGCAGCGCAGGGACAGGGAACACTGAAGCTTTCTTT.

This sequence joins TRBV6-6 and TRBJ2-3; D is uncertain. CDR3 size: 12 residues. V lost 10 bases, J lost 1 base, and 9 bases lay in between. CDR1 is MNHNY, CDR2 SVGAGI, per germline (reference sequence). The chain's CDR3 is CATGIGTDTQYF. The CDR3 DNA reads as TGTGCCACAGGCATCGGCACAGATACGCAGTATTTT.

The chain couples TRBV3-1 (or the pseudogene TRBV3-2) to TRBJ1-6; 9 nucleotides match TRBD1. The CDR3 is 14 amino acids. Germline V gene data show CDR1 as LGHDT and CDR2 as YNNKEL (reference sequence). The ends lost 2 bases at V and 9 bases at J; junction bases unmatched: 2. CDR3 coding DNA: TGTGCCAGCAGCCAAACAGGGGGCGGTTCACCCCTCCACTTT. It yields the protein CASSQTGGGSPLHF.